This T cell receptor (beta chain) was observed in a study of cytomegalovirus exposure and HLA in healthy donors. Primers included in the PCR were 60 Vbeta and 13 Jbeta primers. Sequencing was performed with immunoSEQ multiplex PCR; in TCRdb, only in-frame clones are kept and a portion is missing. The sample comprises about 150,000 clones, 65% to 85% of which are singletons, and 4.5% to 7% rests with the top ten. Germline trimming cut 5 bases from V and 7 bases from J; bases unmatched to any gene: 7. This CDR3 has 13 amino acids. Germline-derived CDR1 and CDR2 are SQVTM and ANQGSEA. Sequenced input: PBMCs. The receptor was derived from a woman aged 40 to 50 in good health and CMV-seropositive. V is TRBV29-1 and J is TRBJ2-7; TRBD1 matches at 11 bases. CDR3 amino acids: CSVRGQGVGEQYF. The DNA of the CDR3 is TGCAGCGTTCGGGGACAGGGGGTTGGAGAGCAGTACTTC.